A selection of T cell receptor beta chains follows, all from one sample in a study of somatic mutations in cytotoxic T cells in rheumatoid arthritis. TCRdb keeps only in-frame clones here, not all; method: immunoSEQ multiplex PCR. This table holds 14,000 or so clones, roughly 80% found once. Sequencing input: CD8+ T cells sorted from blood. These receptor sequences come from an adult with rheumatoid arthritis. CDR3s include the opening cysteine and the closing phenylalanine or tryptophan.

>TRBJ1-2|TRBV29-1
CSVEDGGFHGYTF
>TRBJ2-5|TRBV9
CASSASPGGRETQYF
>TRBJ2-7|TRBV5-1
CASRADSGGEQYF
>TRBJ2-2|TRBV27
CASSPGTGGAGELFF
>TRBJ2-2|TRBV9
CASSVGQHTGELFF
>TRBJ2-3|TRBV28
CASRNPPDTQYF
>TRBJ1-1|TRBV7-9
CATKPGLTLSEAFF
>TRBJ1-4|TRBV19
CASSIPRGLPWGTTNEKLFF
>TRBJ2-5|TRBV6-4
CASSEAGNQETQYF
>TRBJ2-7|TRBV2
CASGGTAYEQYF
>TRBJ2-1|TRBV18
CASSPGDRGGFNEQFF
>TRBJ2-1|TRBV14
CASSRNKLRGSYNEQFF
>TRBJ2-3|TRBV28
CASSLGDSTDTQYF